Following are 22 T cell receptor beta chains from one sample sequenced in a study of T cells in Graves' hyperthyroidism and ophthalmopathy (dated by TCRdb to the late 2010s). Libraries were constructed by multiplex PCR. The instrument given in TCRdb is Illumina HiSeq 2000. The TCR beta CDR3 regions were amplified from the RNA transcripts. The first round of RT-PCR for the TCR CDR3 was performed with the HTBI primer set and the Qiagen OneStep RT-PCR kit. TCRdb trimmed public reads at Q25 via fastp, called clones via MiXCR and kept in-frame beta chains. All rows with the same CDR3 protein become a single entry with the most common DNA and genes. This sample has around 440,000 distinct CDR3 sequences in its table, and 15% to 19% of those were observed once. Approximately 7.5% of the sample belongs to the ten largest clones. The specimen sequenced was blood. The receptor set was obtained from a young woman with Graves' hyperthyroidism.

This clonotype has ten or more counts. As DNA, the CDR3 is TGTGCCAGCAGACTAACTAGCGGGGGGCCGGATACGCAGTATTTT. Amino acid sequence: CASRLTSGGPDTQYF. This sequence joins TRBV7-3 and TRBJ2-3; 12 bases agree with TRBD2. After removal of 6 bases from V and 6 bases from J, the junction contained 7 bases not matched to a gene. The CDR3 has 15 amino acids. Germline lookup yields CDR1 SGHTA and CDR2 FQGTGA. Using reference TRBV7-3 and TRBJ2-3 for the parts outside the CDR3, the full variable domain is GAGVSQTPSNKVTEKGKYVELRCDPISGHTALYWYRQSLGQGPEFLIYFQGTGAADDSGLPNDRFFAVRPEGSVSTLKIQRTERGDSAVYLCASRLTSGGPDTQYFGPGTRLTVL.

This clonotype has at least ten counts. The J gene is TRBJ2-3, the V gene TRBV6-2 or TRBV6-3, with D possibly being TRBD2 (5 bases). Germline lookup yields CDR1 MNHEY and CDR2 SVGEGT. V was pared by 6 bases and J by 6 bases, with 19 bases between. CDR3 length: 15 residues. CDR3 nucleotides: TGTGCCAGCAGACCGGGGAGAACAGAGGGCGATACGCAGTATTTT. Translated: CASRPGRTEGDTQYF.

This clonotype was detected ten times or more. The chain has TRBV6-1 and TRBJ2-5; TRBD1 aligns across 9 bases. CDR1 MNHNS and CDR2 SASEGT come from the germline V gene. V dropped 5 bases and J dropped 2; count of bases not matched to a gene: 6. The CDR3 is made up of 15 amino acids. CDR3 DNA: TGTGCCAGCAGTAAGGACAGGGGCGGTCAAGAGACCCAGTACTTC. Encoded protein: CASSKDRGGQETQYF.

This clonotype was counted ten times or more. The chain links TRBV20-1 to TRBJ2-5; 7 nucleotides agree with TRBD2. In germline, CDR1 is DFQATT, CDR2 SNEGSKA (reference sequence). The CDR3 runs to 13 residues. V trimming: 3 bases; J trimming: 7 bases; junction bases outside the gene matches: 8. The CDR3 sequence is CSASSGTGGTQYF. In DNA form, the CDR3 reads TGCAGTGCTAGTTCCGGGACGGGGGGGACCCAGTACTTC.

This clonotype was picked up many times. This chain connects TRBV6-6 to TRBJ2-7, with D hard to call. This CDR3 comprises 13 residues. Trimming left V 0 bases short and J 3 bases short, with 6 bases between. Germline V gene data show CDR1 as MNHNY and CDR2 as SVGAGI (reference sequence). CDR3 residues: CASSYSGYYEQYF. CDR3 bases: TGTGCCAGCAGTTACTCGGGATACTACGAGCAGTACTTC.

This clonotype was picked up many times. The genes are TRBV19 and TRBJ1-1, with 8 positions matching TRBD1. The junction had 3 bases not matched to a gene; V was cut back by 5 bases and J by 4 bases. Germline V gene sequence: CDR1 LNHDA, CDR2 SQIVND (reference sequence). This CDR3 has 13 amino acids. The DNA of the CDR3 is TGTGCCAGTAGTCAACAGGGGGGCACTGAAGCTTTCTTT. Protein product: CASSQQGGTEAFF.

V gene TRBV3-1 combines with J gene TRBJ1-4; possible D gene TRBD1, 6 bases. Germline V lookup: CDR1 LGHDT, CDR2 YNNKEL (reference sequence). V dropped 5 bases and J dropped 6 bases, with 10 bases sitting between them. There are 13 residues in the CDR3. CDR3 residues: CASSRRGDEKLFF. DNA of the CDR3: TGTGCCAGCAGCAGGAGGGGGGATGAAAAACTGTTTTTT.

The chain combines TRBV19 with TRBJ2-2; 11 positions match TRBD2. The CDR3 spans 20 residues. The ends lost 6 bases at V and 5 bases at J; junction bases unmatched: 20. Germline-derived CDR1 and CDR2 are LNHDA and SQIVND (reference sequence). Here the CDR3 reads CASRPLRGTSGARGTGELFF. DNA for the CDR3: TGTGCCAGTAGACCTCTAAGGGGGACTAGCGGAGCCAGGGGAACCGGGGAGCTGTTTTTT.

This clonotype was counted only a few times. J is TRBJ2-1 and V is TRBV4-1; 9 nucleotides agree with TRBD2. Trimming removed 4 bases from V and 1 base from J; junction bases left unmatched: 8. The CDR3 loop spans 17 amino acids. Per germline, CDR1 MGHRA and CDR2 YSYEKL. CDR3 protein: CASSRRHTSGSYNEQFF. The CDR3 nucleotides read TGCGCCAGCAGCCGAAGACATACTAGCGGGTCCTACAATGAGCAGTTCTTC.

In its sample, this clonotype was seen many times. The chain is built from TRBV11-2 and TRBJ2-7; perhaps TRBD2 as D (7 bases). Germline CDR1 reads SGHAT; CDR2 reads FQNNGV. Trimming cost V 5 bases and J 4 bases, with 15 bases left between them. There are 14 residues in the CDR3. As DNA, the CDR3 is TGTGCCAGCAGCCCAGGCCGGGGGGCATACGAGCAGTACTTC. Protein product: CASSPGRGAYEQYF.

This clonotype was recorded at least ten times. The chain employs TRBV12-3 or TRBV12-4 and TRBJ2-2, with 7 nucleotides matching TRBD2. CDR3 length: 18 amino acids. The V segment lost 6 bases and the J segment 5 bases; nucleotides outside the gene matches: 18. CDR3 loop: CASSSLLGQGGVTGELFF. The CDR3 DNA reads TGTGCCAGCAGCTCCCTTCTGGGGCAGGGAGGGGTAACCGGGGAGCTGTTTTTT.

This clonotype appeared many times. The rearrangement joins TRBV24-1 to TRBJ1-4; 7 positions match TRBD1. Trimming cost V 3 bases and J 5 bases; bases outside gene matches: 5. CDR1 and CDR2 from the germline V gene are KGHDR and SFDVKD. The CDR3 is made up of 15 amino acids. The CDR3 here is CATSDDKTGNEKLFF. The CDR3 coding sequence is TGTGCCACCAGTGATGATAAGACAGGGAATGAAAAACTGTTTTTT.

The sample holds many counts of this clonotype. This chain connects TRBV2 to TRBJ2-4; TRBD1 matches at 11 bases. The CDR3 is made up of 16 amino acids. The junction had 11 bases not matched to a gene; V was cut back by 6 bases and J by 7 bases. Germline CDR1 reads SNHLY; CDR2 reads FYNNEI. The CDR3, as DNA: TGTGCCAGCAGGGACAGGGGGCGCGTGGTAGGGAACATTCAGTACTTC. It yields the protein CASRDRGRVVGNIQYF. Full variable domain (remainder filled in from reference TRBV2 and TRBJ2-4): EPEVTQTPSHQVTQMGQEVILRCVPISNHLYFYWYRQILGQKVEFLVSFYNNEISEKSEIFDDQFSVERPDGSNFTLKIRSTKLEDSAMYFCASRDRGRVVGNIQYFGAGTRLSVL.

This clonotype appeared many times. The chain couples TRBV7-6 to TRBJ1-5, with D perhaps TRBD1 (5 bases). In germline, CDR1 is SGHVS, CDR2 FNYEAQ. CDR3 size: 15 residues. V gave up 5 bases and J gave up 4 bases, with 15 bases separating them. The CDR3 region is CASSRGRGENQPQHF. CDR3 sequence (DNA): TGTGCCAGCAGCAGAGGGCGGGGGGAGAATCAGCCCCAGCATTTT.

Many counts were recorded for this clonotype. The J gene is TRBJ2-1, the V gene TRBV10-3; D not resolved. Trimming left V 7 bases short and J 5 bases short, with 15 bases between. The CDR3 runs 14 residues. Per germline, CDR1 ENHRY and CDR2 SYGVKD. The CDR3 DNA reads TGTGCCATCAAGGCACAGCAATCGGACAATGAGCAGTTCTTC. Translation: CAIKAQQSDNEQFF.

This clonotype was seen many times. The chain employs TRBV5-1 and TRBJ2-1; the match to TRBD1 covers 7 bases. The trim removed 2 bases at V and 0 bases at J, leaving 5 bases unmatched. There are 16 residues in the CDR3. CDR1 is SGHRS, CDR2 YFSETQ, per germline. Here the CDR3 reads CASSLTGASSYNEQFF. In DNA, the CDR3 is TGCGCCAGCAGCTTAACAGGGGCGAGCTCCTACAATGAGCAGTTCTTC.

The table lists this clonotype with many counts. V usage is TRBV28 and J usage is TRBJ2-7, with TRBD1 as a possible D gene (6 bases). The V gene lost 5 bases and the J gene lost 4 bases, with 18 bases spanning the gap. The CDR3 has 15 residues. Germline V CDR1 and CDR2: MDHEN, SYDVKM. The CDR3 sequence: CASSIQGSSFYEQYF. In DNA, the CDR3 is TGTGCCAGCAGTATACAGGGTTCTTCATTTTACGAGCAGTACTTC.

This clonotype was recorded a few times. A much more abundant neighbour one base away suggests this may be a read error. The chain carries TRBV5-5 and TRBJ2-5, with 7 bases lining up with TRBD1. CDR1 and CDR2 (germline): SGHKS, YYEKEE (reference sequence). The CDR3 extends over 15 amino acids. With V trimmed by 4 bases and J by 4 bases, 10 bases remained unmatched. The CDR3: CASSTGQAEGETQYF. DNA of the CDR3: TGTGCCAGCAGCACCGGACAGGCCGAGGGAGAGACCCAGTACTTC.

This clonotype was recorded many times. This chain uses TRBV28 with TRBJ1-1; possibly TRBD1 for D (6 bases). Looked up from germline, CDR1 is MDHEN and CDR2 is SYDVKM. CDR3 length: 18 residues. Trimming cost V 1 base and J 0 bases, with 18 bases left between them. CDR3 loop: CASSLSRERTVLNTEAFF. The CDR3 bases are TGTGCCAGCAGTTTATCGCGAGAGAGGACAGTCTTGAACACTGAAGCTTTCTTT.

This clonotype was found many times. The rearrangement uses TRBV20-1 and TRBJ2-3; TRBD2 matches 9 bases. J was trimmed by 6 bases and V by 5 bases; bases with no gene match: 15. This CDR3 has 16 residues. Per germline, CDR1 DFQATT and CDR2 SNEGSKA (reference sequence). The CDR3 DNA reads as TGCAGTGCTCCCCGGGCGGGTAGCGGGAGTGCGGATACGCAGTATTTT. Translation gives CSAPRAGSGSADTQYF.

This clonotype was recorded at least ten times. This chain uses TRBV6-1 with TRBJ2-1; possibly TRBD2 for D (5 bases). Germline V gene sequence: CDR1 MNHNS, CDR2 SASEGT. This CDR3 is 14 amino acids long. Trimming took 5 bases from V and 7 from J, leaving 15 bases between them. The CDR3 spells CASSSDGSQNEQFF. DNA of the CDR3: TGTGCCAGCAGTTCCGATGGGAGTCAGAATGAGCAGTTCTTC.

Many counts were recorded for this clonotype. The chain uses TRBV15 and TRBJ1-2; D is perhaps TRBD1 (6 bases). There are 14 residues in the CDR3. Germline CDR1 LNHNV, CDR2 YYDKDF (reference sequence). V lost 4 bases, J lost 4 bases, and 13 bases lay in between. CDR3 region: CATSTGDRTYGYTF. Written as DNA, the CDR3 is TGTGCCACCAGCACCGGAGACAGGACCTATGGCTACACCTTC.